The clone carrying this T cell receptor beta chain occurred many times. Its antigen remains unidentified. UMIs and sample barcodes were carried by the TCR alpha and TCR beta cDNA libraries that 5'RACE produced using constant-segment primers. Using its own MiXCR run on the 5' RACE reads, TCRdb lists one record per CDR3 protein. The sample comprises a few hundred thousand distinct CDR3 sequences, roughly 21% of which are singletons, and under 25% rests with the top ten. This sample was taken from a study of T-cell memory formation after mild COVID-19. Study-wide results and caveats: Researchers report contracting CD4+ clones mostly in CM and EM, with CD8+ clones in EMRA.

This CDR3 region has 14 residues. Germline V gene data show CDR1 as SGHTA and CDR2 as FQGNSA. V was clipped by 0 bases and J by 1 base, with 5 bases between them. The sequencing sample was made of PBMCs or a T cell subset sorted from them (not recorded which). This clonotype was obtained from a man aged 18 to 30 who had mild COVID-19 (a few samples of this study predate the infection). Cell type and time point are not known. This rearrangement joins TRBV7-2 to TRBJ2-3; D gene uncertain. The CDR3 DNA is TGTGCCAGCAGCTTAGCGTTGGGCACAGATACGCAGTATTTT. This encodes CASSLALGTDTQYF.